This T cell receptor (beta chain) was recovered during a study of T cell clonotyping in hematopoietic cell transplantation. Overall study results and limits: At the given depth, recipient repertoires were over 95% de novo clonotypes. Recipient TCR diversity dropped after transplant; expanded clonotypes rose from day 30 to 180.

The CDR3 totals 15 residues. The V and J ends lost 0 bases and 5 bases, in that order; junction bases with no gene match: 4. Looked up from germline, CDR1 is SGDLS and CDR2 is YYNGEE. As to this clone: The antigen is not known.

The data were produced by immunoSEQ multiplex PCR, yet TCRdb's version contains in-frame clones alone and is incomplete. The sample consists of 9,500 to 12,000 clones, about nine tenths of them appearing once. Sample: PBMCs, taken 180 days after allogeneic stem cell transplant. The chain joins TRBV9 to TRBJ2-7, with 11 nucleotides matching TRBD1. This TCR came from a male patient in his sixties or seventies who had an allogeneic stem cell transplant from an unrelated donor, so the T cells may come from the graft donor. Some clones in this sample may be carry-over from other donors' samples. CDR3 nucleotides: TGTGCCAGCAGCGTAGGAGGACAGGGGGCTGACGAGCAGTACTTC. The encoded protein is CASSVGGQGADEQYF.